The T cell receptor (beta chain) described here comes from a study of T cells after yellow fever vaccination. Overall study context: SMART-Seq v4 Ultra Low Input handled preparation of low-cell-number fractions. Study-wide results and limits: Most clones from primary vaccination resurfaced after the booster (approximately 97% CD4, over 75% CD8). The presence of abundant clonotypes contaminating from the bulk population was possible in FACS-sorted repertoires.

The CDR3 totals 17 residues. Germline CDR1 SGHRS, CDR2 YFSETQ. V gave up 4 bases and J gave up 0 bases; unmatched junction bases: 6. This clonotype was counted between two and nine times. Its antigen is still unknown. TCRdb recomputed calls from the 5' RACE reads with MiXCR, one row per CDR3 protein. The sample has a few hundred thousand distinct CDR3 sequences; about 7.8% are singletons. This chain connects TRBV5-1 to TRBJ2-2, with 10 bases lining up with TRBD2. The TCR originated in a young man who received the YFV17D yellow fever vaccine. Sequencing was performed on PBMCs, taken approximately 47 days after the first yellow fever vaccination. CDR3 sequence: CASSLPSGGANTGELFF. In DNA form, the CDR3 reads TGCGCCAGCAGCCTTCCTAGCGGGGGCGCGAACACCGGGGAGCTGTTTTTT. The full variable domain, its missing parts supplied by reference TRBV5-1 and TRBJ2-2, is KAGVTQTPRYLIKTRGQQVTLSCSPISGHRSVSWYQQTPGQGLQFLFEYFSETQRNKGNFPGRFSGRQFSNSRSEMNVSTLELGDSALYLCASSLPSGGANTGELFFGEGSRLTVL.